The sequence of this TCR beta chain was determined in a study of yellow fever vaccine responses in identical twins. Comment on this clonotype: Its antigen is not known.

Per germline, CDR1 KGHSH and CDR2 LQKENI. The V and J ends lost 0 bases and 3 bases respectively, with 1 base between them. This CDR3 contains 12 residues. Notes on the study in general: Twins' vaccine T cell response reportedly seemed partly convergent, partly personalized.

TCRdb called the RT-PCR reads again in MiXCR, with one record for every CDR3 protein. In the table there are 800 to 1,100 distinct CDR3 sequences, about nine tenths of which are singletons. This clonotype was sampled from a woman aged 18-35 years who received the yellow fever vaccine. The chain employs TRBV18 and TRBJ2-3; unclear D gene. Material: T cells from blood (PBMCs), unsorted or a sorted subset (not recorded which), obtained before or after yellow fever vaccination (not recorded which). Here the CDR3 DNA reads TGTGCCAGCTCACCACCTACAGATACGCAGTATTTT. Residues: CASSPPTDTQYF.